What follows describes a single T cell receptor beta chain. The antigen is unknown. Germline trimming cut 2 bases from V and 4 bases from J; bases unmatched to any gene: 2. The CDR3 extends over 14 amino acids. The germline V gene encodes CDR1 MNHEY and CDR2 SVGEGT. TCRdb keeps only in-frame clones here, not all; method: immunoSEQ multiplex PCR. The sample holds over 85,000 clones, 89% seen once. These data originate in a study of T cell responses to AZD1222 COVID-19 vaccine. Findings and limits, study-wide: Repertoires in all cases were sampled only once the peak T cell response had passed.

This TCR derives from an adult who received the AZD1222 COVID-19 vaccine. Here the sequenced sample was peripheral blood, taken 28 days after the second AZD1222 dose. The chain uses TRBV6-2 or TRBV6-3 and TRBJ2-5, with 9 bases aligning to TRBD2. CDR3 sequence: CASSYGGGGETQYF. The CDR3 coding sequence is TGTGCCAGCAGTTACGGCGGGGGGGGAGAGACCCAGTACTTC.